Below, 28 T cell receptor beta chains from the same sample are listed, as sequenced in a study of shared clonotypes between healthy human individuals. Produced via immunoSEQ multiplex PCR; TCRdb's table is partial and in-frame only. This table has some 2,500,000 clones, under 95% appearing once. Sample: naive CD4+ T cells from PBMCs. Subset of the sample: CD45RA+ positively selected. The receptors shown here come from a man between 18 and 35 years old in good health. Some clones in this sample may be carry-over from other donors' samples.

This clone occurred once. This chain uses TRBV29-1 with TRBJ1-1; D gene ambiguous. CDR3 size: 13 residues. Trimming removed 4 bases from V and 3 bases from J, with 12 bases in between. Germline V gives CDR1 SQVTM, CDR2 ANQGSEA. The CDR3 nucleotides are TGCAGCGTTGGACCCCTGATGGACACTGAAGCTTTCTTT. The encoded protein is CSVGPLMDTEAFF.

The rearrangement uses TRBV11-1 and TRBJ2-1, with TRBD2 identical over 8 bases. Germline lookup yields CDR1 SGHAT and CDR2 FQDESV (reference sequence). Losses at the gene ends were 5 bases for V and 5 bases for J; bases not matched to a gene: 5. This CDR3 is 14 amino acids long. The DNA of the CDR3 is TGTGCCAGCAGCCGGCTAGCGGGCAACAATGAGCAGTTCTTC. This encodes CASSRLAGNNEQFF.

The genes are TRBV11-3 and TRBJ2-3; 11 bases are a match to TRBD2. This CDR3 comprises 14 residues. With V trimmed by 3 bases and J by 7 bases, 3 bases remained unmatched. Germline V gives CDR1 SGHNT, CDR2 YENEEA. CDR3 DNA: TGTGCCAGCAGCTTGGGGACTAGCGGAAATACGCAGTATTTT. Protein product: CASSLGTSGNTQYF.

CDR3 coding DNA: TGTGCCAGCAGTTCCCCAAGTAGCGGGAGGGCCAACACCGGGGAGCTGTTTTTT. Translated, it gives CASSSPSSGRANTGELFF. The gene calls are TRBV28 and TRBJ2-2; 11 bases are shared with TRBD2. Looked up from germline, CDR1 is MDHEN and CDR2 is SYDVKM. This CDR3 has 18 residues. V lost 4 bases to trimming and J lost 2 bases; unmatched junction nucleotides: 9.

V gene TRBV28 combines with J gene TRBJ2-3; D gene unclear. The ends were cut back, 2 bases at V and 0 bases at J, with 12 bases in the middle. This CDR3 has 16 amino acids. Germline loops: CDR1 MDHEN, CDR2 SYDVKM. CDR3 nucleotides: TGTGCCAGCAGTTTAAGTCCAGCCTTTAGCACAGATACGCAGTATTTT. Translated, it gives CASSLSPAFSTDTQYF.

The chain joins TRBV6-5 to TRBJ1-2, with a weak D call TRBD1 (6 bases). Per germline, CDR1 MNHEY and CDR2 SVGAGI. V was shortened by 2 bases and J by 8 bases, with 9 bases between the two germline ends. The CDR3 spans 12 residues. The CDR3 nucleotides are TGTGCCAGCAGTTACAGGGGGTGGGGCTACACCTTC. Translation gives CASSYRGWGYTF.

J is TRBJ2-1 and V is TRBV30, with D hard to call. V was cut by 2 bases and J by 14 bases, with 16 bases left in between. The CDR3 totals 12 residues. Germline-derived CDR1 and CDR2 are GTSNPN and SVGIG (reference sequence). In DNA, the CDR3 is TGTGCCTGGAGTTCCTCGGACGCTTCGGAGTTCTTC. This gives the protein CAWSSSDASEFF. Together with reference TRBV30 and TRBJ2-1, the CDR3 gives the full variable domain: SQTIHQWPATLVQPVGSPLSLECTVEGTSNPNLYWYRQAAGRGLQLLFYSVGIGQISSEVPQNLSASRPQDRQFILSSKKLLLSDSGFYLCAWSSSDASEFFGPGTRLTVL.

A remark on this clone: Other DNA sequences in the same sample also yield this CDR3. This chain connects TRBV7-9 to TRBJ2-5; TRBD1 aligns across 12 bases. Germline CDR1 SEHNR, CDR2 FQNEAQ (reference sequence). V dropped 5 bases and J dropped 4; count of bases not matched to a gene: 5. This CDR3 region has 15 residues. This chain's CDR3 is CASSRGTGGAETQYF. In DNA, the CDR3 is TGTGCCAGCAGCAGGGGGACAGGGGGCGCAGAGACCCAGTACTTC.

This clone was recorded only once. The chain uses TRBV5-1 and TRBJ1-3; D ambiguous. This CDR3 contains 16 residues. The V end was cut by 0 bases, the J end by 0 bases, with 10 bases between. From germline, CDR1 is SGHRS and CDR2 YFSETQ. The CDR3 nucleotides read TGCGCCAGCAGCTTGGGAGATCCTAACTCTGGAAACACCATATATTTT. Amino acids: CASSLGDPNSGNTIYF.

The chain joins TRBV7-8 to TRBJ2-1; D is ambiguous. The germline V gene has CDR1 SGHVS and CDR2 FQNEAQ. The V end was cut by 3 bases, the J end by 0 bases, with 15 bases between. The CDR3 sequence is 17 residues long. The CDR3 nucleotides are TGTGCCAGCAGCTTTTTTGTGGGCAAGAGCTCCTACAATGAGCAGTTCTTC. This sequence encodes CASSFFVGKSSYNEQFF.

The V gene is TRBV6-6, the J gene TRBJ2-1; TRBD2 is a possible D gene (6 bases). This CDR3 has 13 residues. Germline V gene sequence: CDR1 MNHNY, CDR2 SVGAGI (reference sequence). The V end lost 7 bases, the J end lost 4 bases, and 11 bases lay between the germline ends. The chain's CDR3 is CASKDSGYNEQFF. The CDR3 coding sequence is TGTGCCAGCAAGGATAGCGGTTACAATGAGCAGTTCTTC.

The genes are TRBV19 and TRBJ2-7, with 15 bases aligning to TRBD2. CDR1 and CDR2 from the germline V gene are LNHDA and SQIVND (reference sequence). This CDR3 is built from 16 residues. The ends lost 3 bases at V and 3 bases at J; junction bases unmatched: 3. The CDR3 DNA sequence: TGTGCCAGTAGTATGGGACTAGCGGGAGGAGGCTACGAGCAGTACTTC. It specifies CASSMGLAGGGYEQYF. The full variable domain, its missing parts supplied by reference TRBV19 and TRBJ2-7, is DGGITQSPKYLFRKEGQNVTLSCEQNLNHDAMYWYRQDPGQGLRLIYYSQIVNDFQKGDIAEGYSVSREKKESFPLTVTSAQKNPTAFYLCASSMGLAGGGYEQYFGPGTRLTVT.

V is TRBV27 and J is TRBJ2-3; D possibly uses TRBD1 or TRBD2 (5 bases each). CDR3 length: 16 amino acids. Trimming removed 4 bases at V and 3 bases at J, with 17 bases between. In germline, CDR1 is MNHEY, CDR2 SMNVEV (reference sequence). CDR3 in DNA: TGTGCCAGCAGTTCGCGTCCCGGGACGGGGACAGATACGCAGTATTTT. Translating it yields CASSSRPGTGTDTQYF.

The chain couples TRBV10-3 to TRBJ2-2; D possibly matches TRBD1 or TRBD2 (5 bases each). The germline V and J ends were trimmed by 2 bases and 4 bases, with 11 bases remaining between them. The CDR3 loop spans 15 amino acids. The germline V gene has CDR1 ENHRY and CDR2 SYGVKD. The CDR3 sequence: CAISERGRGTGELFF. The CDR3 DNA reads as TGTGCCATCAGTGAGCGGGGACGGGGCACCGGGGAGCTGTTTTTT.

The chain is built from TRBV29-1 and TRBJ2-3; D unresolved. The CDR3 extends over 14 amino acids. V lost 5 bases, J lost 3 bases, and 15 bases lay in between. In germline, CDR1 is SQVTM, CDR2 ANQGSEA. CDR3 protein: CSVLTQFLTDTQYF. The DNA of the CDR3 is TGCAGCGTTTTAACCCAATTTCTGACAGATACGCAGTATTTT.

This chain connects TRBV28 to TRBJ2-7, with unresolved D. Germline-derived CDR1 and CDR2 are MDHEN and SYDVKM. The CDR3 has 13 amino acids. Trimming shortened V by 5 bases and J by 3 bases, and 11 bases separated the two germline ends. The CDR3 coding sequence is TGTGCCAGCAGTCCCCCCTACAGCTACGAGCAGTACTTC. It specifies CASSPPYSYEQYF.

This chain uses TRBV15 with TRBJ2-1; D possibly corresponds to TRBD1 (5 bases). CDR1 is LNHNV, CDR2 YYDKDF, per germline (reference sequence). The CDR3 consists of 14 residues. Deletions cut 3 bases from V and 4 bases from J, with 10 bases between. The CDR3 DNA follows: TGTGCCACCAGCAGCCTAGGGGCGTACAATGAGCAGTTCTTC. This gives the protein CATSSLGAYNEQFF.

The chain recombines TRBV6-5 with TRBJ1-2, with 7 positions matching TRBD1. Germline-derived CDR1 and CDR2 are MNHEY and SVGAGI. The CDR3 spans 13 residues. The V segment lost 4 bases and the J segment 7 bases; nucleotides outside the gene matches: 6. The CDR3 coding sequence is TGTGCCAGCAGTTCGCAGGGGGTGGGTGGCTACACCTTC. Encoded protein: CASSSQGVGGYTF.

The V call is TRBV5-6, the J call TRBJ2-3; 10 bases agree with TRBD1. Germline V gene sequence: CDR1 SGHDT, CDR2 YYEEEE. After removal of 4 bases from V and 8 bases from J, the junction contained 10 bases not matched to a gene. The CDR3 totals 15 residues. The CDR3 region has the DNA TGTGCCAGCAGCGTGACAGGGGGCGCGAAGGGTACGCAGTATTTT. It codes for CASSVTGGAKGTQYF. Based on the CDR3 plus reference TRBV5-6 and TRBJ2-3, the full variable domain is DAGVTQSPTHLIKTRGQQVTLRCSPKSGHDTVSWYQQALGQGPQFIFQYYEEEERQRGNFPDRFSGHQFPNYSSELNVNALLLGDSALYLCASSVTGGAKGTQYFGPGTRLTVL.

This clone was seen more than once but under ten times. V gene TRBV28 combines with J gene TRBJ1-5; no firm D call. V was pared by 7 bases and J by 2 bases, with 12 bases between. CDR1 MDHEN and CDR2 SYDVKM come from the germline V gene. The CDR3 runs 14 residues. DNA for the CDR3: TGTGCCAGCACCCTGGACGGGGGCAATCAGCCCCAGCATTTT. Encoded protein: CASTLDGGNQPQHF.

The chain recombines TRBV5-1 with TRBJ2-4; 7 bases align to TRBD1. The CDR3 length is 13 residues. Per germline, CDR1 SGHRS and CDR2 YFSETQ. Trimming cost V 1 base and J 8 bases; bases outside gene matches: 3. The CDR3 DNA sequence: TGCGCCAGCAGCTTGCCTACAGGGGACATTCAGTACTTC. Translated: CASSLPTGDIQYF.

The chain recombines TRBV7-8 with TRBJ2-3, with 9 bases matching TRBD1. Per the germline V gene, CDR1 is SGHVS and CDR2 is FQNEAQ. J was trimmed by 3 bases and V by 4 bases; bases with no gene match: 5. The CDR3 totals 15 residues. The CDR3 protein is CASSSRDRVTDTQYF. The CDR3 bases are TGTGCCAGCAGCTCCCGGGACAGGGTGACAGATACGCAGTATTTT.

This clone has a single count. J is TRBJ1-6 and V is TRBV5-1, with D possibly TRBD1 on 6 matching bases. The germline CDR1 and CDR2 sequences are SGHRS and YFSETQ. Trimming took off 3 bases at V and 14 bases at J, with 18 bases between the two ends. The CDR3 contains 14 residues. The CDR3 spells CASSSDSKLTALHF. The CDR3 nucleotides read TGCGCCAGCAGCTCGGACAGTAAACTTACGGCCCTCCACTTT.

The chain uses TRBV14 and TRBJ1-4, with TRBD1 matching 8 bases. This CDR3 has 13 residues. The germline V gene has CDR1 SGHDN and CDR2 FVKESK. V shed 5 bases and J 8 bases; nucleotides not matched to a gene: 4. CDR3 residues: CASSGQGAEKLFF. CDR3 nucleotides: TGTGCCAGCAGCGGACAGGGCGCGGAAAAACTGTTTTTT.

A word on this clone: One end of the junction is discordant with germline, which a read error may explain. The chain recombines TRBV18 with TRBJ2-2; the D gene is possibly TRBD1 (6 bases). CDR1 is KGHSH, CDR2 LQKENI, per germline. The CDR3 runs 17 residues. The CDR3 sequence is CASSPFNPGAKTGELFF. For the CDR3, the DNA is TGTGCCAGCTCACCATTCAACCCAGGGGCGAAAACCGGGGAGCTGTTTTTT.

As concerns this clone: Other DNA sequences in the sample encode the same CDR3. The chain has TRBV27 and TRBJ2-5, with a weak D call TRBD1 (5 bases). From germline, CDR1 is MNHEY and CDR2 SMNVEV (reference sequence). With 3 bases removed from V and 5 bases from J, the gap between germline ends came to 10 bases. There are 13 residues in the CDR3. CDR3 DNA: TGTGCCAGCAGTTTCCAGGGTCGGGAGACCCAGTACTTC. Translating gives CASSFQGRETQYF.

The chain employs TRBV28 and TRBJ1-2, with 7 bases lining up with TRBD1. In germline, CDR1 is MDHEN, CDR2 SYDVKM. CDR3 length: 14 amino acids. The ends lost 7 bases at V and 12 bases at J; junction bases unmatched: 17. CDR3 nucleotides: TGTGCCAGCACCGTGACAGGGCTACCATGGGGGAACACCTTC. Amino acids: CASTVTGLPWGNTF.

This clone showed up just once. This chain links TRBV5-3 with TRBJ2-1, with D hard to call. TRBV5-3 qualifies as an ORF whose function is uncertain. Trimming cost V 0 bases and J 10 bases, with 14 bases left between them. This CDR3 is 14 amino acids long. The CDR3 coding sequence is TGTGCCAGAAGCTTGGGGCTTTGGCGAAACGAGCAGTTCTTC. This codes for CARSLGLWRNEQFF.